This TCR beta chain was profiled in a study of cytomegalovirus exposure and HLA in healthy donors. Germline CDR1 is LNHNV and CDR2 is YYDKDF (reference sequence). The V and J ends lost 2 bases and 3 bases, in that order; junction bases with no gene match: 10. The CDR3 length is 17 residues. Use of 60 Vbeta and 13 Jbeta primers characterized the PCR. Clones were read by immunoSEQ multiplex PCR, and TCRdb kept only the in-frame ones, dropping some. The table has 100,000 to 150,000 clones, around 84% seen once; the top ten hold about 1.8%. The V and J genes are TRBV15 and TRBJ2-7, with TRBD1 matching over 10 bases. Material: PBMCs. The receptor's source is a young man in good health and CMV-seronegative. The CDR3 is CATSRRQGAISNYEQYF. The CDR3 DNA sequence: TGTGCCACCAGCAGAAGACAGGGGGCAATTTCCAACTACGAGCAGTACTTC.